The 3 T cell receptor beta chains reported below all come from one sample, sequenced in a study of T cells in Graves' hyperthyroidism and ophthalmopathy. Amplified TCR beta CDR3 regions came from RNA transcripts. Using the HTBI primer set, a first-round RT-PCR was run on the TCR CDR3. TCRdb re-called the multiplex PCR reads through MiXCR, storing one row per CDR3 protein. The sample shows 650,000 to 800,000 distinct CDR3 sequences, about 45% of them seen only once. Sequencing was done on a sample of peripheral blood or thyroid tissue (not recorded which). These receptors originate from an adult man with Graves' disease, either hyperthyroidism or ophthalmopathy (not recorded which).

CDR3 amino acids: CASSYQQGELRNSPLHF. The DNA for the CDR3 is TGTGCCAGCAGTTACCAACAGGGGGAGTTAAGGAATTCACCCCTCCACTTT. This chain links TRBV6-5 with TRBJ1-6; 8 nucleotides agree with TRBD1. Germline lookup yields CDR1 MNHEY and CDR2 SVGAGI. V trimming: 2 bases; J trimming: 7 bases; junction bases outside the gene matches: 10. The CDR3 runs 17 residues.

This clonotype occurred a few times. The V gene is TRBV29-1, the J gene TRBJ1-3; maybe TRBD1 (5 bases). This CDR3 region has 11 residues. Between the trimmed V and J ends, which lost 4 bases and 8 bases, there was a span of 9 bases. The germline gives CDR1 SQVTM, CDR2 ANQGSEA. Written as DNA, the CDR3 is TGCAGCGTTGCGGCGGGGGACACCATATATTTT. This codes for CSVAAGDTIYF.

Written as DNA, the CDR3 is TGTGCCAGCAGCCCTTTGAGGACTAGCCCCAACGAGCAGTACTTC. It specifies CASSPLRTSPNEQYF. The chain links TRBV5-4 to TRBJ2-7, with 8 bases identical to TRBD2. Germline trimming cut 4 bases from V and 5 bases from J; bases unmatched to any gene: 11. Germline CDR1 reads SGHNT; CDR2 reads YYREEE (reference sequence). This CDR3 region has 15 residues.